These 15 T cell receptor beta chains were all obtained from the same sample, sequenced in a study of T cells in Graves' hyperthyroidism and ophthalmopathy. The TCR beta CDR3 regions underwent amplification using RNA transcripts as the source. An initial round of RT-PCR targeting the TCR CDR3 relied on the HTBI primer set. TCRdb independently ran MiXCR on the multiplex PCR reads; one entry per CDR3 protein. Among over 550,000 distinct CDR3 sequences listed, 16% were seen once. The sequenced sample was blood. The source is a woman in her late teens or twenties with Graves' hyperthyroidism.

This clonotype was seen a handful of times. This chain uses TRBV19 with TRBJ2-7, with 11 positions matching TRBD2. The germline V gene has CDR1 LNHDA and CDR2 SQIVND (reference sequence). V shed 8 bases, J shed 2 bases, and the junction held 8 bases outside the gene matches. CDR3 length: 15 amino acids. In nucleotides, the CDR3 is TGTGCCAGTTCTATAGCGGGGGGGCCCACCTACGAGCAGTACTTC. Translation: CASSIAGGPTYEQYF.

This clonotype was recorded at least ten times. V and J are TRBV11-2 and TRBJ2-2; D is uncertain. Germline loops: CDR1 SGHAT, CDR2 FQNNGV. This CDR3 region has 12 residues. Trimming removed 6 bases from V and 2 bases from J, with 4 bases in between. CDR3 nucleotides: TGTGCCAGCAGATTTAACACCGGGGAGCTGTTTTTT. This codes for CASRFNTGELFF.

This clonotype turned up a few times. The chain employs TRBV5-4 and TRBJ2-5, with 8 nucleotides matching TRBD2. V lost 9 bases to trimming and J lost 2 bases; unmatched junction nucleotides: 9. CDR1 SGHNT and CDR2 YYREEE come from the germline V gene (reference sequence). CDR3 length: 14 amino acids. The CDR3: CATFRGRNQETQYF. Written as DNA, the CDR3 is TGTGCCACCTTTCGCGGGAGGAATCAAGAGACCCAGTACTTC.

This clonotype appeared many times. The chain couples TRBV27 to TRBJ2-7; no definite D call. V lost 9 bases, J lost 5 bases, and 14 bases lay in between. The CDR3 length is 12 residues. Germline assignment: CDR1 MNHEY and CDR2 SMNVEV (reference sequence). CDR3 in amino acids: CASPQRVNEQYF. The DNA of the CDR3 is TGTGCCAGTCCCCAACGTGTTAACGAGCAGTACTTC.

This clonotype appeared a few times. This chain joins TRBV4-3 and TRBJ2-6, with TRBD1 as a possible D gene (6 bases). Deletions cut 0 bases from V and 0 bases from J, with 6 bases between. CDR1 and CDR2 from the germline V gene are LGHNA and YSLEER. The CDR3 is 16 residues long. DNA for the CDR3: TGCGCCAGCAGCCAAGAGACAGGCTCTGGGGCCAACGTCCTGACTTTC. This encodes CASSQETGSGANVLTF.

Only a few counts were recorded for this clonotype. The chain employs TRBV3-1 and TRBJ2-5; D perhaps matches TRBD2 (6 bases). V was clipped by 1 base and J by 1 base, with 7 bases between them. Germline CDR1 and CDR2: LGHDT and YNNKEL (reference sequence). CDR3 length: 14 residues. CDR3 sequence reads: CASSQGDFQETQYF. CDR3 nucleotides: TGTGCCAGCAGCCAAGGGGACTTCCAAGAGACCCAGTACTTC.

This clonotype was counted at least ten times. The CDR3 is CSARQTSLHQETQYF. In DNA, the CDR3 is TGCAGTGCTAGGCAGACTAGCCTACACCAAGAGACCCAGTACTTC. The chain is built from TRBV20-1 and TRBJ2-5, with TRBD2 matching 7 bases. The V gene's germline CDR1 is DFQATT and CDR2 SNEGSKA (reference sequence). This CDR3 spans 15 amino acids. The V and J ends lost 3 bases and 0 bases, in that order; junction bases with no gene match: 7.

The chain employs TRBV28 and TRBJ1-2, with D perhaps TRBD1 (5 bases). Germline V gene data show CDR1 as MDHEN and CDR2 as SYDVKM. V was cut by 3 bases and J by 6 bases, with 8 bases left in between. CDR3 size: 12 residues. The CDR3 loop reads CASSFSTDGYTF. DNA for the CDR3: TGTGCCAGCAGTTTTTCGACAGATGGCTACACCTTC.

The J gene is TRBJ1-2, the V gene TRBV5-4; 9 bases line up with TRBD1. V lost 6 bases, J lost 7 bases, and 7 bases stayed unmatched. The CDR3 has 13 residues. Germline CDR1 and CDR2: SGHNT and YYREEE (reference sequence). The CDR3 loop is CASNEQGALGYTF. The CDR3 DNA follows: TGTGCCAGCAACGAACAGGGGGCGCTTGGCTACACCTTC.

The chain couples TRBV12-3 or TRBV12-4 to TRBJ2-2; D may match TRBD1 or TRBD2 (6 bases each). This CDR3 is 15 amino acids long. Trimming pared 5 bases from V and 3 bases from J, leaving 13 bases between. The CDR3 loop is CASSVGRGDTGELFF. The CDR3 DNA follows: TGTGCCAGCAGTGTCGGTAGGGGGGACACCGGGGAGCTGTTTTTT.

V gene TRBV7-2 combines with J gene TRBJ2-7; D is uncertain. CDR3 length equals 15 residues. Germline V gene data show CDR1 as SGHTA and CDR2 as FQGNSA. V lost 5 bases and J 1 base, leaving 15 bases between the germline ends. CDR3 DNA: TGTGCCAGCAGCATCTCTTCGTCGGGTTCCTACGAGCAGTACTTC. Translation gives CASSISSSGSYEQYF.

This chain connects TRBV3-1 to TRBJ2-5, with 7 bases matching TRBD2. This CDR3 spans 16 amino acids. Trimming at V came to 0 bases and at J to 5 bases, leaving 9 bases not matched to a gene. CDR1 is LGHDT, CDR2 YNNKEL, per germline (reference sequence). In DNA, the CDR3 is TGTGCCAGCAGCCAAGATAAGACTAGCTCGTGGGAGACCCAGTACTTC. This codes for CASSQDKTSSWETQYF.

This clonotype has just a few counts. The chain links TRBV28 to TRBJ1-4; 7 bases are a match to TRBD1. Per germline, CDR1 MDHEN and CDR2 SYDVKM. The CDR3 loop spans 16 amino acids. Trimming at V came to 6 bases and at J to 0 bases, leaving 7 bases not matched to a gene. The CDR3 bases are TGTGCCAGCAGAACTACAGGGGTAACAACTAATGAAAAACTGTTTTTT. It specifies CASRTTGVTTNEKLFF.

As DNA, the CDR3 is TGCAGCGTTGAGGCAGGGGGCGCATCTAACTATGGCTACACCTTC. Encoded protein: CSVEAGGASNYGYTF. The chain recombines TRBV29-1 with TRBJ1-2, with 8 bases matching TRBD1. Germline V CDR1 and CDR2: SQVTM, ANQGSEA. The CDR3 consists of 15 residues. J gave up 0 bases and V 3 bases, and 6 bases lay outside the gene matches.

This clonotype has just a few counts. V usage is TRBV6-2 or TRBV6-3 and J usage is TRBJ1-3, with unresolved D. The length of the CDR3 is 16 residues. Germline loops: CDR1 MNHEY, CDR2 SVGEGT. Between the trimmed V and J ends, which lost 6 bases and 0 bases, there was a span of 15 bases. The CDR3 region has the DNA TGTGCCAGCAGACGAGACGGACTTGACTCTGGAAACACCATATATTTT. Translating gives CASRRDGLDSGNTIYF.